The 20 T cell receptor beta chains presented below share a single source sample, sequenced in a study of cytomegalovirus exposure and HLA in healthy donors. It was with 60 Vbeta and 13 Jbeta primers that the PCR ran. Some clones are missing from TCRdb's copy, which holds only in-frame ones; the method was immunoSEQ multiplex PCR. Of about 190,000 clones in the sample, about 69% are singletons; the top ten hold about 5%. Sequenced input: PBMCs. The source of these receptors is a man aged 30 to 45 in good health and CMV-seropositive.

This clone was observed a handful of times. The chain couples TRBV7-9 to TRBJ2-1; D not resolved. This CDR3 contains 12 residues. V was shortened by 5 bases and J by 7 bases, with 9 bases between the two germline ends. Germline loops: CDR1 SEHNR, CDR2 FQNEAQ (reference sequence). CDR3 amino acids: CASSPQVNEQFF. CDR3 nucleotide sequence: TGTGCCAGCAGCCCGCAGGTAAATGAGCAGTTCTTC.

This clone was observed a single time. The chain couples TRBV20-1 to TRBJ2-5; TRBD2 is a possible D gene (5 bases). Germline CDR1 reads DFQATT; CDR2 reads SNEGSKA (reference sequence). The ends were cut back, 0 bases at V and 9 bases at J, with 5 bases in the middle. The CDR3 has 10 residues. CDR3 sequence reads: CSARERAQYF. The CDR3 nucleotides are TGCAGTGCTAGAGAGAGGGCCCAGTACTTC.

CDR3 region: CASSWQYEQYF. CDR3 DNA sequence: TGTGCCAGCAGCTGGCAGTACGAGCAGTACTTC. V and J are TRBV7-2 and TRBJ2-7, with unresolved D. Deletions cut 4 bases from V and 4 bases from J, with 5 bases between. CDR1 and CDR2 from the germline V gene are SGHTA and FQGNSA. This CDR3 has 11 residues.

This clone was picked up a small number of times. The V and J genes are TRBV9 and TRBJ2-1; 10 bases map to TRBD2. V lost 3 bases to trimming and J lost 7 bases; unmatched junction nucleotides: 7. This CDR3 spans 15 amino acids. Germline CDR1 is SGDLS and CDR2 is YYNGEE. The chain's CDR3 is CASSERGGPSNEQFF. The CDR3 DNA is TGTGCCAGCAGCGAGCGGGGGGGGCCCTCAAATGAGCAGTTCTTC.

This chain joins TRBV4-2 and TRBJ2-1; possible D gene TRBD2, 7 bases. The CDR3 runs to 15 residues. Trimming took off 5 bases at V and 8 bases at J, with 19 bases between the two ends. Looked up from germline, CDR1 is LGHNA and CDR2 is YNFKEQ. The CDR3 nucleotides read TGTGCCAGCAGCTCCGACGGCGGGGGCCTAGATGAGCAGTTCTTC. Amino acid sequence: CASSSDGGGLDEQFF.

The chain recombines TRBV12-5 with TRBJ2-1, with 11 bases fitting TRBD2. CDR3 size: 15 residues. V lost 3 bases, J lost 5 bases, and 3 bases stayed unmatched. Germline loops: CDR1 LGHNT, CDR2 FRNRAP. CDR3 amino acids: CASGFGTSGDNEQFF. CDR3 DNA: TGTGCTAGTGGTTTCGGGACTAGCGGAGACAATGAGCAGTTCTTC.

CDR3 coding DNA: TGTGCCAGCAACCCCGGGACTAGCGGGAGACCCCGCTACAATGAGCAGTTCTTC. Its translation is CASNPGTSGRPRYNEQFF. V and J are TRBV27 and TRBJ2-1; 14 bases match TRBD2. Germline assignment: CDR1 MNHEY and CDR2 SMNVEV (reference sequence). The CDR3 is made up of 18 amino acids. Losses at the gene ends were 7 bases for V and 3 bases for J; bases not matched to a gene: 11.

The rearrangement joins TRBV27 to TRBJ2-5; the D is unclear. The V end lost 2 bases, the J end lost 3 bases, and 7 bases lay between the germline ends. This CDR3 region has 13 residues. The V gene's germline CDR1 is MNHEY and CDR2 SMNVEV (reference sequence). The CDR3: CASSLAAKETQYF. The CDR3 DNA follows: TGTGCCAGCAGTTTAGCGGCTAAAGAGACCCAGTACTTC.

V and J are TRBV7-3 and TRBJ2-1; 8 bases align to TRBD2. Germline V lookup: CDR1 SGHTA, CDR2 FQGTGA. This CDR3 region has 14 residues. After removal of 1 base from V and 9 bases from J, the junction contained 5 bases not matched to a gene. For the CDR3, the DNA is TGTGCCAGCAGCTTAAACCCGACTAGCGCTGAGCAGTTCTTC. The encoded protein is CASSLNPTSAEQFF.

The CDR3 region is CASSDTSGGYYEQYF. The CDR3 coding sequence is TGTGCCAGCAGTGATACTAGCGGGGGTTACTACGAGCAGTACTTC. The rearrangement joins TRBV25-1 to TRBJ2-7; 11 bases align to TRBD2. The germline CDR1 and CDR2 sequences are MGHDK and SYGVNS. This CDR3 contains 15 residues. After removal of 3 bases from V and 3 bases from J, the junction contained 4 bases not matched to a gene.

Concerning this clone: Within the sample, other DNA sequences also encode this same CDR3. The J gene is TRBJ2-5, the V gene TRBV29-1; 11 nucleotides agree with TRBD2. The germline V gene encodes CDR1 SQVTM and CDR2 ANQGSEA. This CDR3 is 14 amino acids long. V shed 2 bases, J shed 5 bases, and the junction held 4 bases outside the gene matches. The chain's CDR3 is CSVELAGGRETQYF. The CDR3 region has the DNA TGCAGCGTTGAACTAGCGGGAGGTCGGGAGACCCAGTACTTC.

The chain couples TRBV6-6 to TRBJ1-5; D might be TRBD1 (6 bases). Trimming stripped 6 bases from V and 9 bases from J, with 18 bases between. The CDR3 totals 14 residues. Germline CDR1 MNHNY, CDR2 SVGAGI (reference sequence). The DNA for the CDR3 is TGTGCCAGCAGCAGAGACAGGTCTGGGCGGCCCCAGCATTTT. It codes for CASSRDRSGRPQHF.

The chain employs TRBV2 and TRBJ1-5, with 7 bases matching TRBD1. V lost 0 bases to trimming and J lost 6 bases; unmatched junction nucleotides: 5. The CDR3 runs to 15 residues. Per the germline V gene, CDR1 is SNHLY and CDR2 is FYNNEI. CDR3 region: CASSEAARGRQPQHF. DNA for the CDR3: TGTGCCAGCAGTGAAGCGGCTAGGGGGCGTCAGCCCCAGCATTTT. Full variable domain (remainder filled in from reference TRBV2 and TRBJ1-5): EPEVTQTPSHQVTQMGQEVILRCVPISNHLYFYWYRQILGQKVEFLVSFYNNEISEKSEIFDDQFSVERPDGSNFTLKIRSTKLEDSAMYFCASSEAARGRQPQHFGDGTRLSIL.

As regards this clone: One end of the junction varies from germline; a read error may be responsible. The J gene is TRBJ2-7, the V gene TRBV7-9, with TRBD1 identical over 8 bases. The CDR3 covers 18 residues. Per germline, CDR1 SEHNR and CDR2 FQNEAQ (reference sequence). In DNA form, the CDR3 reads TGTTCCAGCAGCCCGGGGGTCCTAAGGGGACAGGTTTCCTACGAGCAGTACTTC. Its protein product is CSSSPGVLRGQVSYEQYF.

The V call is TRBV10-3, the J call TRBJ2-7, with 12 bases matching TRBD2. Trimming removed 6 bases from V and 0 bases from J; junction bases left unmatched: 3. The CDR3 is 15 amino acids. CDR1 and CDR2 from the germline V gene are ENHRY and SYGVKD. Here the CDR3 reads CAISLTSGSSYEQYF. The CDR3 DNA is TGTGCCATCAGCCTGACTAGCGGGAGCTCCTACGAGCAGTACTTC.

In this sample, this clone turned up once. The chain carries TRBV5-5 and TRBJ2-1; weak D call: TRBD2 (5 bases). Germline V lookup: CDR1 SGHKS, CDR2 YYEKEE (reference sequence). V was trimmed by 3 bases and J by 6 bases, leaving 10 bases between them. This CDR3 region has 13 residues. The CDR3 DNA follows: TGTGCCAGCAGCTGGGAGCTCGCCAATGAGCAGTTCTTC. Protein: CASSWELANEQFF.

This clone has a handful of counts. DNA of the CDR3: TGTGCCAGCAGCGTTGGTACGGGGACTAATACCGGGGAGCTGTTTTTT. This translates into CASSVGTGTNTGELFF. The J gene is TRBJ2-2, the V gene TRBV9; TRBD2 aligns across 7 bases. Trimming cost V 2 bases and J 5 bases; bases outside gene matches: 9. The germline V gene has CDR1 SGDLS and CDR2 YYNGEE. The CDR3 spans 16 residues. Based on the CDR3 plus reference TRBV9 and TRBJ2-2, the full variable domain is DSGVTQTPKHLITATGQRVTLRCSPRSGDLSVYWYQQSLDQGLQFLIQYYNGEERAKGNILERFSAQQFPDLHSELNLSSLELGDSALYFCASSVGTGTNTGELFFGEGSRLTVL.

This clone came up a few times. The rearrangement links TRBV6-1 to TRBJ2-1; D is perhaps TRBD2 (6 bases). From germline, CDR1 is MNHNS and CDR2 SASEGT. This CDR3 has 14 residues. Trimming left V 4 bases short and J 6 bases short, with 13 bases between. The DNA for the CDR3 is TGTGCCAGCAGTGTGGGACTCCTCCGCAATGAGCAGTTCTTC. The encoded protein is CASSVGLLRNEQFF.

The chain is built from TRBV11-2 and TRBJ2-3; D unresolved. There are 15 residues in the CDR3. In germline, CDR1 is SGHAT, CDR2 FQNNGV. Trimming removed 2 bases from V and 1 base from J, with 10 bases in between. In DNA form, the CDR3 reads TGTGCCAGCAGCTTAAACCCCAGTCGCACAGATACGCAGTATTTT. It codes for CASSLNPSRTDTQYF.

The genes are TRBV25-1 and TRBJ2-1; D is perhaps TRBD1 (6 bases). Trimming took 7 bases from V and 7 from J, leaving 14 bases between them. This CDR3 comprises 13 residues. Germline CDR1 reads MGHDK; CDR2 reads SYGVNS. DNA for the CDR3: TGTGCCAGCACCCGGGACAATGTGAATGAGCAGTTCTTC. Its translation is CASTRDNVNEQFF. Based on the CDR3 plus reference TRBV25-1 and TRBJ2-1, the full variable domain is EADIYQTPRYLVIGTGKKITLECSQTMGHDKMYWYQQDPGMELHLIHYSYGVNSTEKGDLSSESTVSRIRTEHFPLTLESARPSHTSQYLCASTRDNVNEQFFGPGTRLTVL.